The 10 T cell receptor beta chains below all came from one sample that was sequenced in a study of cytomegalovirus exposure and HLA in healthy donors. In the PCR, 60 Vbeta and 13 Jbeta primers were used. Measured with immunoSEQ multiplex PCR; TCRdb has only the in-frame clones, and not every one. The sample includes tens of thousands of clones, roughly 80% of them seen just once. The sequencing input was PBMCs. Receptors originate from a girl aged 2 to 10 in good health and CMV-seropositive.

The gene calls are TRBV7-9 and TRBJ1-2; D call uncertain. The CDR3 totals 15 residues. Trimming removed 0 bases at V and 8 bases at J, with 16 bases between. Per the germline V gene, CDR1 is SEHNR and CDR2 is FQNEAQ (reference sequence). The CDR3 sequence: CASSLALEGRGGYTF. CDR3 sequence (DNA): TGTGCCAGCAGCTTAGCGCTAGAGGGCCGCGGGGGCTACACCTTC.

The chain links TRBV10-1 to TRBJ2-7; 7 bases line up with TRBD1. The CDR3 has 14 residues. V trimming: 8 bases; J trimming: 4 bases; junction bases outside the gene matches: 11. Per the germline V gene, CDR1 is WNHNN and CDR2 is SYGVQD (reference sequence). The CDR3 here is CASAPGGESYEQYF. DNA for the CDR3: TGCGCCAGCGCACCAGGGGGAGAGAGTTACGAGCAGTACTTC.

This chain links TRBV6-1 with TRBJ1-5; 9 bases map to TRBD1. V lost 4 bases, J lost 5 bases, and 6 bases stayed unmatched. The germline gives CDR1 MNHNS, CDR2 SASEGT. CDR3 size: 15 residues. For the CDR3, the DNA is TGTGCCAGCAGTGCTGACAGGACAGGGGATCAGCCCCAGCATTTT. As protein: CASSADRTGDQPQHF.

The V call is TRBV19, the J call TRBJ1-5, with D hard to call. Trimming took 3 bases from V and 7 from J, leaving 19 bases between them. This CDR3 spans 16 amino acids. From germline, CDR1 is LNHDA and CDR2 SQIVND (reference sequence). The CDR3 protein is CASSIRGLGSSQPQHF. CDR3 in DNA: TGTGCCAGTAGTATCAGAGGGTTAGGTTCGTCGCAGCCCCAGCATTTT.

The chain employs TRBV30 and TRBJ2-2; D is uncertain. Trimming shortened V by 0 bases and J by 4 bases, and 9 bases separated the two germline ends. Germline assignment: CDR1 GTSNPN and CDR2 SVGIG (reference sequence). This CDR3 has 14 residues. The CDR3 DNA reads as TGTGCCTGGAGTGTTATCTCTTTCACCGGGGAGCTGTTTTTT. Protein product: CAWSVISFTGELFF.

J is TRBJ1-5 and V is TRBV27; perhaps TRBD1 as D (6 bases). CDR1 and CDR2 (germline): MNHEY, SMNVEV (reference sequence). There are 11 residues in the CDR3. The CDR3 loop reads CATGFNQPQHF. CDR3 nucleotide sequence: TGTGCGACAGGTTTCAATCAGCCCCAGCATTTT.

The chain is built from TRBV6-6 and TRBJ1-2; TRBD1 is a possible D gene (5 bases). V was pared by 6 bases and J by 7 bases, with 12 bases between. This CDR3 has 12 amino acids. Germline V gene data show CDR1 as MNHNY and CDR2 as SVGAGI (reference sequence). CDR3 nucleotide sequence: TGTGCCAGCAGCAATTCCCAGGGTGGCTACACCTTC. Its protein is CASSNSQGGYTF.

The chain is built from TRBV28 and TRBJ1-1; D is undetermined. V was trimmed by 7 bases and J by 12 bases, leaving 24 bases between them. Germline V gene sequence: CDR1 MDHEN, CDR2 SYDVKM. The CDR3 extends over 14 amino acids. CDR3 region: CASKPTEGPQETFF. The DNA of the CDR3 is TGTGCCAGCAAACCGACTGAGGGTCCTCAGGAAACTTTCTTT.

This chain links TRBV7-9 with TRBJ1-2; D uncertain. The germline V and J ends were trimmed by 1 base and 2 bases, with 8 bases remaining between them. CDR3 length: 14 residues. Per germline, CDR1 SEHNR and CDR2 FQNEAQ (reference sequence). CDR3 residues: CASSLDSLNYGYTF. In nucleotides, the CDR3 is TGTGCCAGCAGCTTAGACAGTTTGAACTATGGCTACACCTTC.

The CDR3 loop is CASSQTGVETQYF. CDR3 sequence (DNA): TGTGCCAGCAGCCAGACAGGTGTGGAGACCCAGTACTTC. The V and J genes are TRBV28 and TRBJ2-5; maybe TRBD1 (6 bases). Germline V CDR1 and CDR2: MDHEN, SYDVKM. V lost 6 bases and J lost 5, with 13 bases in between. CDR3 length: 13 residues.